The clone carrying this T cell receptor beta chain was seen just once. These data belong to a study of blood T cell repertoires in COVID-19. Whole-study context: COVID-19 samples from acute and convalescent phases originated in the United States, Italy and Spain. From T cells, B-cell-depleted T cells, or PBMCs came the material, which was cDNA or gDNA.

This CDR3 spans 12 amino acids. V was cut by 5 bases and J by 6 bases, with 7 bases left in between. Per the original methods: Reference gene primer amplification yielded estimated nucleated cell counts. Profiling relied on immunoSEQ multiplex PCR, and the TCRdb table lists in-frame clones only, not all of them. The DNA gave D and trimming, while V, J and clone size come from that table. Among roughly 140,000 clones listed, roughly 80% were seen once. This receptor was obtained from a human donor in a cohort sampled during active COVID-19. The rearrangement joins TRBV12-3 or TRBV12-4 to TRBJ2-2, with D tentatively TRBD1 (5 bases). Material for sequencing was peripheral blood. CDR3 sequence (DNA): TGTGCCAGCAGTCCACAGGCCGGGGAGCTGTTTTTT. This encodes CASSPQAGELFF.